These 14 T cell receptor beta chains share one sample of origin, sequenced in a study of a mutant IDH1 vaccine in newly diagnosed glioma. These receptors have no identified antigens. Assay: immunoSEQ multiplex PCR; the TCRdb copy retains only in-frame clones and omits some. The table lists some 42,000 clones, less than 85% of them singletons. Time point specified: week 47, end of study. In the vaccine, a single dose held 300 ug of the mutant IDH1 20-mer peptide, along with topical imiquimod. The material sequenced was PBMCs, taken from a glioma patient whose treatment included an IDH1 peptide vaccine. These receptors were collected from a man between 18 and 35 years old with glioma. Some clones in this sample may be carry-over from other donors' samples.

The V gene is TRBV14, the J gene TRBJ2-7; the D gene is possibly TRBD1 (6 bases). The CDR3 covers 14 residues. Per germline, CDR1 SGHDN and CDR2 FVKESK. V was pared by 4 bases and J by 0 bases, with 10 bases between. DNA of the CDR3: TGTGCCAGCAGCCGACTGACAGGCTCCTACGAGCAGTACTTC. This codes for CASSRLTGSYEQYF.

This chain links TRBV2 with TRBJ2-1, with 14 bases matching TRBD2. CDR3 size: 16 residues. The V and J ends lost 6 bases and 4 bases, in that order; junction bases with no gene match: 5. From germline, CDR1 is SNHLY and CDR2 FYNNEI. In nucleotides, the CDR3 is TGTGCCAGCAGCGGACTAGCGGGGGGCATATACAATGAGCAGTTCTTC. It encodes CASSGLAGGIYNEQFF.

The table lists this clone with a count of one. The rearrangement joins TRBV5-6 to TRBJ1-2; TRBD1 aligns across 9 bases. The CDR3 consists of 17 residues. V trimming: 0 bases; J trimming: 5 bases; junction bases outside the gene matches: 11. CDR1 and CDR2 (germline): SGHDT, YYEEEE. CDR3 in amino acids: CASSLAFAGTGKYGYTF. The CDR3 nucleotides are TGTGCCAGCAGCTTGGCTTTTGCCGGGACAGGGAAATATGGCTACACCTTC.

This sequence joins TRBV5-4 and TRBJ2-1, with TRBD2 identical over 11 bases. The CDR3 has 15 residues. Germline-derived CDR1 and CDR2 are SGHNT and YYREEE (reference sequence). Unmatched junction bases numbered 15, after V lost 7 bases and J lost 12 bases. CDR3 coding DNA: TGTGCCAGCGAGCCGGGACTAGCGGAACCCCGAGGGCAGTTCTTC. It translates to CASEPGLAEPRGQFF.

CDR3 sequence: CASSSPPRATYEQYF. As DNA, the CDR3 is TGTGCCAGCAGTTCCCCACCACGAGCAACCTACGAGCAGTACTTC. The chain couples TRBV6-6 to TRBJ2-7; D not certain. Trimming pared 4 bases from V and 2 bases from J, leaving 15 bases between. The CDR3 has 15 residues. The germline V gene encodes CDR1 MNHNY and CDR2 SVGAGI (reference sequence).

J is TRBJ2-7 and V is TRBV5-6; 14 bases are shared with TRBD2. CDR1 and CDR2 from the germline V gene are SGHDT and YYEEEE. CDR3 length equals 18 residues. The ends lost 2 bases at V and 2 bases at J; junction bases unmatched: 9. The DNA for the CDR3 is TGTGCCAGCAGCTTCCTGACTAGCGGGAGGGGATACCCCTACGAGCAGTACTTC. Translating gives CASSFLTSGRGYPYEQYF.

The V and J genes are TRBV5-4 and TRBJ2-1; 10 positions agree with TRBD1. After removal of 4 bases from V and 4 bases from J, the junction contained 11 bases not matched to a gene. Germline CDR1 and CDR2: SGHNT and YYREEE (reference sequence). CDR3 length equals 17 residues. The CDR3 loop is CASSAGARDRGYNEQFF. The CDR3 DNA follows: TGTGCCAGCAGCGCGGGGGCCCGGGACAGGGGTTACAATGAGCAGTTCTTC.

The chain uses TRBV25-1 and TRBJ1-6; TRBD1 might be the D (5 bases). Trimming took 0 bases from V and 8 from J, leaving 8 bases between them. CDR3 length equals 14 residues. CDR1 and CDR2 (germline): MGHDK, SYGVNS. CDR3 nucleotides: TGTGCCAGCAGTGAATACAGGGATCATTCACCCCTCCACTTT. Encoded protein: CASSEYRDHSPLHF. The variable domain in full, completed from reference TRBV25-1 and TRBJ1-6, reads EADIYQTPRYLVIGTGKKITLECSQTMGHDKMYWYQQDPGMELHLIHYSYGVNSTEKGDLSSESTVSRIRTEHFPLTLESARPSHTSQYLCASSEYRDHSPLHFGNGTRLTVT.

V is TRBV29-1 and J is TRBJ1-2; perhaps TRBD1 as D (6 bases). Looked up from germline, CDR1 is SQVTM and CDR2 is ANQGSEA. This CDR3 is built from 11 residues. V lost 5 bases and J lost 5, with 9 bases in between. DNA for the CDR3: TGCAGCGTTTCGGACAGTTATGGCTACACCTTC. Its protein product is CSVSDSYGYTF.

The J gene is TRBJ1-2, the V gene TRBV28; TRBD1 is a possible D gene (5 bases). Germline V gene data show CDR1 as MDHEN and CDR2 as SYDVKM. The V end lost 4 bases, the J end lost 8 bases, and 8 bases lay between the germline ends. This CDR3 is 11 amino acids long. The CDR3: CASSYNRGYTF. The CDR3 DNA reads as TGTGCCAGCAGTTATAACAGGGGCTACACCTTC.

The V call is TRBV11-3, the J call TRBJ2-1; tentatively, D is TRBD2 (5 bases). The CDR3 totals 16 residues. From germline, CDR1 is SGHNT and CDR2 YENEEA. With 0 bases removed from V and 1 base from J, the gap between germline ends came to 10 bases. The CDR3: CASSLDRGSSYNEQFF. For the CDR3, the DNA is TGTGCCAGCAGCTTAGATCGGGGAAGTTCCTACAATGAGCAGTTCTTC.

This clone has more than one count but fewer than ten. The chain joins TRBV28 to TRBJ1-2; 8 bases match TRBD1. The V segment lost 3 bases and the J segment 5 bases; nucleotides outside the gene matches: 2. The germline V gene has CDR1 MDHEN and CDR2 SYDVKM. CDR3 length: 13 amino acids. For the CDR3, the DNA is TGTGCCAGCAGTTTGGACAGGGTTTATGGCTACACCTTC. This gives the protein CASSLDRVYGYTF.

This clone was observed once. CDR3 nucleotides: TGTGCCAGCAGTTACTCGGGGGCGCGGGGCCCCTACGAGCAGTACTTC. This encodes CASSYSGARGPYEQYF. The chain carries TRBV6-5 and TRBJ2-7, with D perhaps TRBD1 or TRBD2 (6 bases each). V lost 0 bases, J lost 2 bases, and 14 bases lay in between. CDR3 size: 16 residues. From germline, CDR1 is MNHEY and CDR2 SVGAGI.

The V call is TRBV6-6, the J call TRBJ2-2, with 7 bases lining up with TRBD1. V shed 2 bases and J 1 base; nucleotides not matched to a gene: 4. Germline V gives CDR1 MNHNY, CDR2 SVGAGI (reference sequence). This CDR3 has 16 residues. This chain's CDR3 is CASSYRRQGNTGELFF. The CDR3 coding sequence is TGTGCCAGCAGTTACAGGCGACAGGGGAACACCGGGGAGCTGTTTTTT.